What follows are 26 T cell receptor beta chains derived from one specimen sequenced in a study of shared clonotypes between healthy human individuals. Naive CD8 cells comprised CD45RO-negative, CCR7-positively selected cells, excluding terminally differentiated effector memory CD45RA+ cells. Method: immunoSEQ multiplex PCR; TCRdb's copy keeps in-frame clones and lacks some. The sample consists of roughly 2.1 million clones, 90% to 95% of them appearing once. The sample was naive CD8+ T cells from PBMCs. Receptors originate from a man aged 18 to 30 in good health. Some clones in this sample may be carry-over from other donors' samples.

CDR3 sequence: CASSERTNTDTQYF. In DNA form, the CDR3 reads TGTGCCAGCAGTGAACGGACGAACACAGATACGCAGTATTTT. The chain is built from TRBV27 and TRBJ2-3; D is uncertain. From germline, CDR1 is MNHEY and CDR2 SMNVEV (reference sequence). The CDR3 contains 14 residues. Trimming removed 5 bases from V and 2 bases from J, with 11 bases in between.

The CDR3 region is CASSRRQGPLYEQYF. In DNA form, the CDR3 reads TGTGCCAGCAGCCGCCGACAGGGCCCCCTCTACGAGCAGTACTTC. This sequence joins TRBV11-3 and TRBJ2-7; 7 positions agree with TRBD1. J was trimmed by 3 bases and V by 5 bases; bases with no gene match: 10. The CDR3 runs to 15 residues. Germline V lookup: CDR1 SGHNT, CDR2 YENEEA.

This rearrangement joins TRBV4-1 to TRBJ2-7; perhaps TRBD2 as D (5 bases). V was shortened by 5 bases and J by 3 bases, with 14 bases between the two germline ends. The CDR3 is 14 residues long. Germline values: CDR1 MGHRA, CDR2 YSYEKL. As DNA, the CDR3 is TGCGCCAGCAGCGAAGGTGACTACAACTACGAGCAGTACTTC. This codes for CASSEGDYNYEQYF.

Only one count was recorded for this clone. This CDR3 is CARSLEASGQETQYF. The DNA for the CDR3 is TGTGCCAGAAGCTTGGAGGCTAGCGGCCAAGAGACCCAGTACTTC. The gene calls are TRBV5-3 and TRBJ2-5; 7 nucleotides line up with TRBD2. TRBV5-3 is an ORF for which the function is uncertain. J gave up 1 base and V 0 bases, and 3 bases lay outside the gene matches. This CDR3 has 15 amino acids.

The rearrangement joins TRBV15 to TRBJ1-5, with D tentatively TRBD1 (5 bases). Germline V gene lookup returns CDR1 LNHNV and CDR2 YYDKDF (reference sequence). Trimming removed 0 bases at V and 7 bases at J, with 22 bases between. The CDR3 loop spans 18 amino acids. The CDR3, as DNA: TGTGCCACCAGCAGAGATGCCTCGAATTGGGGGGAAGACCAGCCCCAGCATTTT. The encoded protein is CATSRDASNWGEDQPQHF.

V usage is TRBV10-3 and J usage is TRBJ1-2, with no clear D. The V and J ends lost 11 bases and 8 bases respectively, with 21 bases between them. The CDR3 has 13 residues. From germline, CDR1 is ENHRY and CDR2 SYGVKD. In DNA form, the CDR3 reads TGTGCCTCCCAGAGCCCCCCCCACCTAGGCTACACCTTC. Protein: CASQSPPHLGYTF.

The chain recombines TRBV28 with TRBJ2-7; D is undetermined. The V end lost 3 bases, the J end lost 3 bases, and 9 bases lay between the germline ends. Germline assignment: CDR1 MDHEN and CDR2 SYDVKM. This CDR3 spans 13 amino acids. This CDR3 reads CASSLGARYEQYF. The CDR3 coding sequence is TGTGCCAGCAGTTTGGGTGCCCGCTACGAGCAGTACTTC.

This chain joins TRBV7-9 and TRBJ2-7, with 11 positions matching TRBD1. The V gene's germline CDR1 is SEHNR and CDR2 FQNEAQ (reference sequence). The CDR3 loop spans 14 amino acids. The V and J ends lost 7 bases and 4 bases, in that order; junction bases with no gene match: 6. The CDR3 nucleotides read TGTGCCAGCACCGATGGACAGGGGGCATACGAGCAGTACTTC. This codes for CASTDGQGAYEQYF.

The chain combines TRBV11-2 with TRBJ2-7; D remains unclear. The V end lost 5 bases, the J end lost 6 bases, and 11 bases lay between the germline ends. Germline V gives CDR1 SGHAT, CDR2 FQNNGV. CDR3 size: 12 residues. The DNA for the CDR3 is TGTGCCAGCAGCCGTCGCACCCTCGAGCAGTACTTC. This translates into CASSRRTLEQYF. The full variable domain, completed using reference TRBV11-2 and TRBJ2-7, is EAGVAQSPRYKIIEKRQSVAFWCNPISGHATLYWYQQILGQGPKLLIQFQNNGVVDDSQLPKDRFSAERLKGVDSTLKIQPAKLEDSAVYLCASSRRTLEQYFGPGTRLTVT.

V usage is TRBV28 and J usage is TRBJ1-5; no clear D gene. This CDR3 contains 12 residues. CDR1 is MDHEN and CDR2 is SYDVKM in the germline V gene. V was trimmed by 3 bases and J by 4 bases, leaving 4 bases between them. The CDR3, as DNA: TGTGCCAGCAGTTTGTGGAATCAGCCCCAGCATTTT. Translation gives CASSLWNQPQHF.

This clone is a singleton in its sample. The junction differs from germline at one of its ends, possibly a read error. Other DNA sequences of this sample code for an identical CDR3. The chain couples TRBV25-1 to TRBJ2-7; D may be TRBD2 (6 bases). CDR1 MGHDK and CDR2 SYGVNS come from the germline V gene. This CDR3 has 12 amino acids. The CDR3 reads CASSDGSAEQYF. The CDR3, as DNA: TGTGCCAGCAGTGACGGGAGCGCCGAGCAGTACTTT.

Turning to this clone: The sample contains more than one DNA sequence encoding this CDR3. This chain joins TRBV29-1 and TRBJ2-1, with TRBD2 matching 8 bases. Per the germline V gene, CDR1 is SQVTM and CDR2 is ANQGSEA. The CDR3 extends over 15 amino acids. The V and J ends lost 6 bases and 8 bases, in that order; junction bases with no gene match: 15. This CDR3 is CSVRTSSIAFDEQFF. The CDR3 DNA follows: TGCAGCGTAAGGACTAGCTCGATAGCTTTCGATGAGCAGTTCTTC.

The CDR3 region has the DNA TGTGCCAGCAGTATAGGGGTATCCTTTTACGAGCAGTACTTC. Protein product: CASSIGVSFYEQYF. V and J are TRBV6-5 and TRBJ2-7; maybe TRBD1 (5 bases). There are 14 residues in the CDR3. V was pared by 5 bases and J by 4 bases, with 15 bases between. The germline gives CDR1 MNHEY, CDR2 SVGAGI.

The chain has TRBV9 and TRBJ2-1; 11 nucleotides match TRBD2. The CDR3 loop spans 19 amino acids. V lost 1 base to trimming and J lost 5 bases; unmatched junction nucleotides: 14. Germline V CDR1 and CDR2: SGDLS, YYNGEE. CDR3 in DNA: TGTGCCAGCAGCGTATCTAGGTGGAGCGTAGCGGGAGGGGACAATGAGCAGTTCTTC. The encoded protein is CASSVSRWSVAGGDNEQFF.

The chain employs TRBV30 and TRBJ2-7, with D hard to call. Trimming pared 7 bases from V and 0 bases from J, leaving 16 bases between. There are 14 residues in the CDR3. The germline gives CDR1 GTSNPN, CDR2 SVGIG (reference sequence). As DNA, the CDR3 is TGTGCCTCCAGTCGGCTTCCCGGCTCCTACGAGCAGTACTTC. Translated: CASSRLPGSYEQYF.

This chain connects TRBV4-2 to TRBJ2-1; perhaps TRBD2 as D (5 bases). The V and J ends lost 0 bases and 14 bases respectively, with 11 bases between them. Germline V CDR1 and CDR2: LGHNA, YNFKEQ. The CDR3 sequence is 12 residues long. The CDR3 is CASSQEGRREFF. CDR3 bases: TGTGCCAGCAGCCAAGAGGGGAGACGGGAGTTCTTC.

This clone was seen only a few times. The gene calls are TRBV5-4 and TRBJ2-5; 8 positions agree with TRBD1. CDR3 length: 13 amino acids. The ends lost 4 bases at V and 2 bases at J; junction bases unmatched: 1. Germline V lookup: CDR1 SGHNT, CDR2 YYREEE (reference sequence). DNA for the CDR3: TGTGCCAGCAGCCAGGGGGCGCAAGAGACCCAGTACTTC. This sequence encodes CASSQGAQETQYF.

The chain employs TRBV25-1 and TRBJ2-7; 7 positions agree with TRBD1. CDR3 length equals 17 residues. The V segment lost 2 bases and the J segment 1 base; nucleotides outside the gene matches: 11. Germline loops: CDR1 MGHDK, CDR2 SYGVNS. Here the CDR3 reads CASSERRPRGSSYEQYF. CDR3 nucleotide sequence: TGTGCCAGCAGTGAACGTAGGCCCAGGGGGTCTTCCTACGAGCAGTACTTC.

This chain uses TRBV28 with TRBJ2-5; D is perhaps TRBD1 (5 bases). The CDR3 sequence is 16 residues long. V shed 1 base and J shed 4 bases, with 16 bases lying between them. Germline V lookup: CDR1 MDHEN, CDR2 SYDVKM. The CDR3 here is CASSLLVVGPGETQYF. For the CDR3, the DNA is TGTGCCAGCAGTTTATTGGTTGTGGGGCCGGGAGAGACCCAGTACTTC.

The chain joins TRBV4-1 to TRBJ2-7, with no clear D. The V end was cut by 4 bases, the J end by 3 bases, with 7 bases between. The CDR3 runs 12 residues. The V gene's germline CDR1 is MGHRA and CDR2 YSYEKL. The CDR3, as DNA: TGCGCCAGCAGCCCCATCAGCTACGAGCAGTACTTC. Amino acids: CASSPISYEQYF.

The count of this clone is one. Other DNA sequences in this sample translate to the same CDR3. The chain employs TRBV27 and TRBJ2-7; D is unresolved. Germline V CDR1 and CDR2: MNHEY, SMNVEV (reference sequence). CDR3 length equals 13 residues. V lost 5 bases, J lost 3 bases, and 11 bases lay in between. The CDR3 DNA sequence: TGTGCCAGCAGTCCCGGACCGCTCTACGAGCAGTACTTC. The encoded protein is CASSPGPLYEQYF.

J is TRBJ1-3 and V is TRBV2, with D possibly TRBD1 on 6 matching bases. The V gene's germline CDR1 is SNHLY and CDR2 FYNNEI. There are 13 residues in the CDR3. V shed 9 bases and J shed 4 bases, with 13 bases lying between them. The CDR3 DNA sequence: TGTGCCAGTGGGGCAGGGGAAGGAAACACCATATATTTT. Translation: CASGAGEGNTIYF.

The chain couples TRBV25-1 to TRBJ2-3; TRBD1 might be the D (5 bases). Trimming stripped 4 bases from V and 3 bases from J, with 20 bases between. Germline V lookup: CDR1 MGHDK, CDR2 SYGVNS. The CDR3 consists of 17 residues. CDR3 sequence reads: CASSAPQQGVFTDTQYF. The DNA for the CDR3 is TGTGCCAGCAGTGCCCCCCAACAAGGGGTCTTTACAGATACGCAGTATTTT.

J is TRBJ1-1 and V is TRBV28, with D possibly TRBD1 on 5 matching bases. The CDR3 is made up of 14 amino acids. Germline CDR1 reads MDHEN; CDR2 reads SYDVKM. Trimming removed 8 bases at V and 2 bases at J, with 15 bases between. The CDR3 loop is CASGSRGPNTEAFF. Written as DNA, the CDR3 is TGTGCCAGCGGCTCAAGGGGCCCTAACACTGAAGCTTTCTTT.

The chain is built from TRBV6-1 and TRBJ2-7; no clear D. The germline V and J ends were trimmed by 1 base and 6 bases, with 13 bases remaining between them. This CDR3 has 14 residues. CDR1 and CDR2 (germline): MNHNS, SASEGT. CDR3 DNA sequence: TGTGCCAGCAGTGAAGAATCGTCGCCCAGCGAGCAGTACTTC. Amino acid sequence: CASSEESSPSEQYF.

The gene calls are TRBV27 and TRBJ1-1; D unresolved. Trimming took off 2 bases at V and 4 bases at J, with 17 bases between the two ends. The V gene's germline CDR1 is MNHEY and CDR2 SMNVEV (reference sequence). The CDR3 runs to 16 residues. The CDR3 reads CASSLRPAVLGTEAFF. DNA for the CDR3: TGTGCCAGCAGTTTAAGGCCAGCGGTGCTGGGCACTGAAGCTTTCTTT.